The sequence of this TCR beta chain was determined in a study of response to subunit inactivated influenza vaccine. V was trimmed by 6 bases and J by 0 bases, leaving 8 bases between them. This CDR3 contains 13 residues. TCRdb called the RT-PCR reads again in MiXCR, with one record for every CDR3 protein. The sample shows roughly 190,000 distinct CDR3 sequences, 12% of them seen only once. This clonotype has at least ten counts. Another study also made use of these data, one on T cells expressing NK-cell markers. According to that study: 5'RACE template switching with UMIs produced the TCR beta cDNA.

The chain uses TRBV12-3 or TRBV12-4 and TRBJ1-2, with D unresolved. The clonotype was recovered from a man aged 50-59 years who received an inactivated influenza vaccine. The source material was CD8+ T cells sorted from PBMCs, sampled 12 days after vaccination. The CDR3 DNA reads as TGTGCCAGCAGACAGAGCACTAACTATGGCTACACCTTC. It yields the protein CASRQSTNYGYTF.